The entry below describes one T cell receptor (beta chain). Source study methods: From reference gene primer amplification, estimates of nucleated cell counts were derived. TCRdb's copy holds only in-frame clones and misses some; the assay was immunoSEQ multiplex PCR. V and J calls and clone size come straight from that table; D and trimming were deduced from the DNA. The table includes a few hundred thousand clones, roughly nine tenths detected once. This record belongs to a study of blood T cell repertoires in COVID-19. Study-wide context: The samples span acute and convalescent COVID-19 from the United States, Italy and Spain. PBMCs, B-cell-depleted T cells, or T cells were the source of the cDNA or gDNA that made up the material.

The CDR3 is 13 amino acids. The V end was cut by 3 bases, the J end by 0 bases, with 6 bases between. The sequencing sample was made of PBMCs or T cells enriched from blood (not recorded which). This clonotype was obtained from a woman in her forties or fifties who had recovered from COVID-19. The chain links TRBV12-3 or TRBV12-4 to TRBJ2-7, with unresolved D. The CDR3 DNA is TGTGCCAGCAGTTTGAAGAGCTCCTACGAGCAGTACTTC. Translation gives CASSLKSSYEQYF.